This record covers a single TCR beta chain. No antigen is known for it. Nothing much larger sits one base from this clone, and base qualities are not available. The sample holds other DNA sequences that translate to the same CDR3. The treatment or condition label of this sample denotes: some 20 received Ad26.COV2.S at low or high dose, single or two shots; roughly 5 received placebo; per-sample allocation not given. Repertoires of vaccine and placebo recipients were sequenced from samples taken on day 63 after the first injection. Between 29 July and 7 August 2020, Cohort 1b enrolled around 25 adults aged 18-55 years at one site in Boston, USA. Ad26.COV2.S consisted of a replication-incompetent adenovirus type 26 vector by which a prefusion-stabilized SARS-CoV-2 spike protein from the original Wuhan strain was expressed. The CDR3 spans 14 residues, from the cysteine through the phenylalanine. CDR3 DNA only is kept here, 42 bases in frame from base 1. Here V drops 4 bases and J drops 4 bases, and the junction holds 3 bases not matched to any gene. CDR1 and CDR2 were assigned from the germline V gene as SQVTM and ANQGSEA.

This sample stems from a study of Ad26.COV2.S vaccination and SARS-CoV-2 variants (dated by TCRdb to 2020 to 2023). About the study as a whole: Vaccine-arm donors were drawn from COV1001, a multicentre, randomized, double-blind, placebo-controlled phase I-IIa trial of Ad26.COV2.S in healthy adults. TCRbeta repertoire sequencing served as the tool for gauging how specific and how broad the SARS-CoV-2-reactive T cell receptors were following Ad26.COV2.S vaccination. Participants in the trial were split at random into five groups of five each, receiving low-dose or high-dose Ad26.COV2.S once or twice, or else placebo on both occasions. The TCR-sequenced set comprised around 32 samples: 19 Ad26.COV2.S vaccine recipients, 5 placebo recipients and 8 SARS-CoV-2 convalescent individuals. Dosing of Ad26.COV2.S was intramuscular, at either 5x10^10 or 1x10^11 viral particles, delivered as one shot or as two shots spaced 56 days apart. Investigators remained blinded to trial group allocation during experiments and outcome assessment. The study at large found these results: The study lacked the statistical power to compare responses across vaccine doses or regimens. After vaccination, spike-specific CD8+ and CD4+ T cell responses were reported to show substantial breadth. Spike-specific TCR breadth was higher in Ad26.COV2.S recipients than in placebo recipients (P = 0.0014). Vaccine and placebo recipients had similar non-spike TCR breadth, a finding consistent with the vaccine containing only spike. The authors noted that the TCR breadth and depth analyses may have underestimated total T cell responses.

The immunoSEQ Assay was the method used to sequence TCRbeta CDR3 regions. After extraction, genomic DNA underwent amplification by bias-controlled multiplex PCR, followed by high-throughput sequencing. Per the source publication's procedure: Collapsing and filtering of sequences were performed to quantify the absolute abundance of each unique TCRbeta CDR3 region. T cell fraction was estimated by normalization of TCRbeta template counts to usable DNA, with usable DNA being measured through amplification of reference genes present in all nucleated cells. Repertoire TCRs were annotated as SARS-CoV-2-specific by exact matching of V gene, CDR3 amino acid sequence and J gene to a known reactive TCR set. The reference SARS-CoV-2 TCR set came from MIRA and was filtered for enrichment in COVID-19-positive ImmuneCODE repertoires, removing public or cross-reactive TCRs. Drawing on the MIRA antigens, annotated TCRs were analysed further at the level of specific ORF or position within ORF. Depth was the summed frequency of annotated unique rearrangements, while breadth was defined as annotated unique rearrangements over total unique productive rearrangements. Two-sided Wilcoxon rank-sum tests were used to compare TCR breadth between groups. TCRdb holds this immuneACCESS table with in-frame rearrangements only. Some clones are missing; in checked studies, unresolved V genes explain under half, and the rest has no known cause. V and J calls and clone size follow that table, whereas D and trimming were derived from the DNA. The sample table contains about 680,000 clones; only one count was recorded for around 89% of them. Clones ranked in the top ten supply approximately 1.5% of the sample.

The chain is made from TRBV29-1 and TRBJ2-1; TRBD2 lines up with 11 middle nucleotides. This TCR came from a person aged 18-65 years who received the Ad26.COV2.S COVID-19 vaccine or a placebo. Sample: peripheral blood, taken in a trial of Ad26.COV2.S vaccine versus placebo. The DNA sequence is given as TGCAGCGTTGCTAGCGGGAGGACATACAATGAGCAGTTCTTC. The resulting protein is CSVASGRTYNEQFF.